This T cell receptor beta chain is drawn from a study of blood T cell repertoires in COVID-19. Profiling relied on immunoSEQ multiplex PCR, and the TCRdb table lists in-frame clones only, not all of them. This table has 200,000 to 300,000 clones, about 83% appearing once. This clone has only a few counts. This CDR3 is built from 13 residues. Germline V CDR1 and CDR2: MNHEY, SVGAGI. Trimming took 6 bases from V and 2 from J, leaving 10 bases between them. This receptor was taken from a man aged 50 to 60 with acute or convalescent COVID-19. V gene TRBV6-5 combines with J gene TRBJ1-1; D gene ambiguous. The sequencing sample was made of peripheral blood. CDR3 sequence (DNA): TGTGCCAGCAGGGGCAACCTCAACACTGAAGCTTTCTTT. Protein sequence: CASRGNLNTEAFF.